The table lists the clone carrying this TCR beta chain with a few counts. What it binds is unknown. This sample is part of a study of CD8 T cells in ankylosing spondylitis. The authors made TCR beta libraries by quantitative 5'-RACE with molecular barcodes. MiXCR, run by TCRdb on the 5' RACE reads, gives a single entry per CDR3 protein. The sample shows 350,000 to 450,000 distinct CDR3 sequences, approximately 20% of them seen only once. Study-wide findings and caveats: Reportedly, disease-linked clones are significantly enriched in ankylosing spondylitis patients' matched synovial fluid. One TCR beta motif, made up of fewer than 10 highly homologous variants, appeared characteristic of ankylosing spondylitis blood.

Germline V CDR1 and CDR2: GTSNPN, SVGIG (reference sequence). V gave up 4 bases and J gave up 4 bases, with 13 bases separating them. The CDR3 is made up of 13 amino acids. The chain uses TRBV30 and TRBJ1-1; D gene uncertain. The receptor comes from a male donor with ankylosing spondylitis or in good health (not recorded which). Sequencing was performed on blood, either unsorted or a sorted T cell fraction (not recorded which). The CDR3 is CAWIEHGFTEAFF. The CDR3 DNA reads TGTGCCTGGATCGAACACGGGTTCACTGAAGCTTTCTTT. Full variable domain (missing parts from reference TRBV30 and TRBJ1-1): SQTIHQWPATLVQPVGSPLSLECTVEGTSNPNLYWYRQAAGRGLQLLFYSVGIGQISSEVPQNLSASRPQDRQFILSSKKLLLSDSGFYLCAWIEHGFTEAFFGQGTRLTVV.